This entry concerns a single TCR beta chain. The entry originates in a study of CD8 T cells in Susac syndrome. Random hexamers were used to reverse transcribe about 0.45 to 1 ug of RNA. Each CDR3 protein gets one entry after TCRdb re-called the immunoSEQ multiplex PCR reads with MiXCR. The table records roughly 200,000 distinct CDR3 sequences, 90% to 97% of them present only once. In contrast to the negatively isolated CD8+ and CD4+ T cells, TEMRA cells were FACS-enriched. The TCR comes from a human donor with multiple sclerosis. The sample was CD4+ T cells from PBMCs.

CDR3 loop: CSARPVAGSYNEQFF. CDR3 nucleotide sequence: TGCAGTGCTCGACCGGTAGCGGGGTCCTACAATGAGCAGTTCTTC. This chain connects TRBV20-1 to TRBJ2-1, with 8 bases identical to TRBD2. The CDR3 length is 15 residues. Germline V gene lookup returns CDR1 DFQATT and CDR2 SNEGSKA (reference sequence). V shed 5 bases, J shed 1 base, and the junction held 7 bases outside the gene matches.